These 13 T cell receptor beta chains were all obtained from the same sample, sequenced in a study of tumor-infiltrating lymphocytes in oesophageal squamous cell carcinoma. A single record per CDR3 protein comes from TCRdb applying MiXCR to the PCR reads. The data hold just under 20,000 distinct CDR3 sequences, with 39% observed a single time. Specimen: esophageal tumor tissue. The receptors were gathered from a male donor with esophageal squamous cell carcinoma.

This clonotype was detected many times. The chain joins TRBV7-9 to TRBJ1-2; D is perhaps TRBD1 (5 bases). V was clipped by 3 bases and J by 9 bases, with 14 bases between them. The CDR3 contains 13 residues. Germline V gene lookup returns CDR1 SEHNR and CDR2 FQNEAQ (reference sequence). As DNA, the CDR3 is TGTGCCAGCAGCTTGGGGGGGGGGTACAGCTACACCTTC. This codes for CASSLGGGYSYTF. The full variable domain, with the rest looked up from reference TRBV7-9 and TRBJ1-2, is DTGVSQNPRHKITKRGQNVTFRCDPISEHNRLYWYRQTLGQGPEFLTYFQNEAQLEKSRLLSDRFSAERPKGSFSTLEIQRTEQGDSAMYLCASSLGGGYSYTFGSGTRLTVV.

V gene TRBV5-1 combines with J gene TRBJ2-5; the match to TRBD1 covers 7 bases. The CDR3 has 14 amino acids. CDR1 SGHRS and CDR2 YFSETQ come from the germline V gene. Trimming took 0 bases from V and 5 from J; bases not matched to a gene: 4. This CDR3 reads CASSLAGGTETQYF. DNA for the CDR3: TGCGCCAGCAGCTTGGCAGGGGGAACCGAGACCCAGTACTTC.

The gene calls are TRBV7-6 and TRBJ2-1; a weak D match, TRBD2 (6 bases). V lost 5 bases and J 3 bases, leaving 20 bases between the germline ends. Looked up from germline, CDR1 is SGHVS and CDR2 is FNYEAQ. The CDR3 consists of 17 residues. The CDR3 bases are TGTGCCAGCAGCCCAGAAGAGGCGCGGGATATCTACAATGAGCAGTTCTTC. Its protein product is CASSPEEARDIYNEQFF.

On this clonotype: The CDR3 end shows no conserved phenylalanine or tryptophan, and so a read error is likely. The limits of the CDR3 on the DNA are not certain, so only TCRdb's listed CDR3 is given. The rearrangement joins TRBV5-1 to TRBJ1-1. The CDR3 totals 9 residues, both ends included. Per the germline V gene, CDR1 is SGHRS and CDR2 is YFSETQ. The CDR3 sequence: CASSLSGTR.

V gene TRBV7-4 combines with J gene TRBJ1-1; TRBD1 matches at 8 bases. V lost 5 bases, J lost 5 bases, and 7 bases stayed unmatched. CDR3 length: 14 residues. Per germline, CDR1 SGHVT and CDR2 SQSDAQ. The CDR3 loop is CASSDRGVRTEAFF. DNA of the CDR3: TGTGCCAGCAGCGACAGGGGTGTAAGGACTGAAGCTTTCTTT.

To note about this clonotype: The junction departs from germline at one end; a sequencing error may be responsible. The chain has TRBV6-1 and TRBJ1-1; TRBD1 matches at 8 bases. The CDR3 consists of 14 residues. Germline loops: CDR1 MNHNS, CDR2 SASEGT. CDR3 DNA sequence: TGTGCCAGCAGGGCGGACAGGGTGAAAACTGAAGCTTTCTTT. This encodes CASRADRVKTEAFF.

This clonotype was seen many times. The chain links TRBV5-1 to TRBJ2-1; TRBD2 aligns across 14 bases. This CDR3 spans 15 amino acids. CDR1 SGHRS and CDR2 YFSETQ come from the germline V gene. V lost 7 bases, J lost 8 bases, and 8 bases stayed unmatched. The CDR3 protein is CASSETSGGVYEQFF. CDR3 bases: TGCGCCAGCTCGGAGACTAGCGGGGGGGTCTATGAGCAGTTCTTC.

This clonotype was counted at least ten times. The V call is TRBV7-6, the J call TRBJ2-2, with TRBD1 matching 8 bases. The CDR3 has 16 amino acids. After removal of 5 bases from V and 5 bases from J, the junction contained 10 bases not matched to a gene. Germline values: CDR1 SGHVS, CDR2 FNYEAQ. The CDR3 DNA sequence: TGTGCCAGCAGCCTTCAGGACAGGGAGTTGACCGGGGAGCTGTTTTTT. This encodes CASSLQDRELTGELFF.

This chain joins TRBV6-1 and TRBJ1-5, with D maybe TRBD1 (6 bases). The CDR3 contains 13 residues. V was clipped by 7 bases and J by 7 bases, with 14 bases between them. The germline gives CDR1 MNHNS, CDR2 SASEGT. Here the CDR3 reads CASTLQGTQPQHF. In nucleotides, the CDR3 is TGTGCCAGCACCTTACAGGGCACACAGCCCCAGCATTTT.

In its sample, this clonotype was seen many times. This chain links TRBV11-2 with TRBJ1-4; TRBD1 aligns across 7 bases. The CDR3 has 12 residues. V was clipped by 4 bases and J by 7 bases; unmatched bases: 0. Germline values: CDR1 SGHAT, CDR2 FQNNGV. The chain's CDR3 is CASSWDSEKLFF. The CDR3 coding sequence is TGTGCCAGCAGCTGGGACAGTGAAAAACTGTTTTTT. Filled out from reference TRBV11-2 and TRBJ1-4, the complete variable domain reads EAGVAQSPRYKIIEKRQSVAFWCNPISGHATLYWYQQILGQGPKLLIQFQNNGVVDDSQLPKDRFSAERLKGVDSTLKIQPAKLEDSAVYLCASSWDSEKLFFGSGTQLSVL.

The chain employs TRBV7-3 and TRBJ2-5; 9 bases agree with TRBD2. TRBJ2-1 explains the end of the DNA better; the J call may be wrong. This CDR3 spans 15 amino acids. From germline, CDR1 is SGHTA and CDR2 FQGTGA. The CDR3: CASSLSGGLGNEQFF. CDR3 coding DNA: TGTGCCAGCAGTCTCAGCGGGGGGCTAGGGAATGAGCAGTTCTTC.

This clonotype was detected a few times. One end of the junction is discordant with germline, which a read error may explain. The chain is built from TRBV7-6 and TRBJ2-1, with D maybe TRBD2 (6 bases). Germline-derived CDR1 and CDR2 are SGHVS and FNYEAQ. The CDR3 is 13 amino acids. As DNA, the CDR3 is TGTGCTAGCAGCGCCGGGACTTACAATGAGCAGTTCTTC. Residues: CASSAGTYNEQFF.

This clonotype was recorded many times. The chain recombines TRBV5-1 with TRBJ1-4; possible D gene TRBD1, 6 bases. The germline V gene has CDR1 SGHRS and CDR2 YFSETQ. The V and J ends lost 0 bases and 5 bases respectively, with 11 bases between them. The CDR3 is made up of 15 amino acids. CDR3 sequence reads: CASSLVPRGNEKLFF. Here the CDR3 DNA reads TGCGCCAGCAGCTTGGTCCCCAGGGGCAATGAAAAACTGTTTTTT.